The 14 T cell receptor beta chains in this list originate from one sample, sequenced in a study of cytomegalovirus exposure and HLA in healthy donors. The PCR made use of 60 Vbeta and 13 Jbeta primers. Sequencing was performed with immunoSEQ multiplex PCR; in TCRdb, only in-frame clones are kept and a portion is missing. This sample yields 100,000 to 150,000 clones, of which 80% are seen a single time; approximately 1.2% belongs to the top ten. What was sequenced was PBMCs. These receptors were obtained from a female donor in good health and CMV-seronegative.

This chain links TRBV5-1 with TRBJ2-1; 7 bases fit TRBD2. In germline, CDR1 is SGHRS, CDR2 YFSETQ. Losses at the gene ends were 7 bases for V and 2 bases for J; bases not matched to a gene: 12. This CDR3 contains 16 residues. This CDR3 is CASDLGGRTAYNEQFF. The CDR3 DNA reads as TGCGCCAGCGACCTCGGGGGGAGGACGGCCTACAATGAGCAGTTCTTC.

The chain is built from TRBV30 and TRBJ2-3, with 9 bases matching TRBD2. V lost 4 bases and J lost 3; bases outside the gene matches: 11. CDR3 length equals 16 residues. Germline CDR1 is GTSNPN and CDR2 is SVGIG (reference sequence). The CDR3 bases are TGTGCCTGGATGAGTATGGCGGGAGGGCCTACAGATACGCAGTATTTT. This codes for CAWMSMAGGPTDTQYF. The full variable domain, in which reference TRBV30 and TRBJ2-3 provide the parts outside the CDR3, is SQTIHQWPATLVQPVGSPLSLECTVEGTSNPNLYWYRQAAGRGLQLLFYSVGIGQISSEVPQNLSASRPQDRQFILSSKKLLLSDSGFYLCAWMSMAGGPTDTQYFGPGTRLTVL.

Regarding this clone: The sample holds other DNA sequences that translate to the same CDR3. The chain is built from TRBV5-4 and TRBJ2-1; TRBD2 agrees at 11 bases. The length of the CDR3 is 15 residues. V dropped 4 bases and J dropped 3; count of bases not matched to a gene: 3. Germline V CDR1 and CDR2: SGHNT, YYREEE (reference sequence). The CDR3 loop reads CASSPTSGGYNEQFF. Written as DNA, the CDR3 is TGTGCCAGCAGCCCAACTAGCGGGGGCTACAATGAGCAGTTCTTC.

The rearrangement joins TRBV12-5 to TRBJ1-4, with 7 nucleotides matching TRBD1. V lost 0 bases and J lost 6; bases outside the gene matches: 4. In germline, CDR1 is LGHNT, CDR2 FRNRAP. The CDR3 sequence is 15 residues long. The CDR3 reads CASGLVGTAHEKLFF. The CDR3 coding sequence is TGTGCTAGTGGTTTGGTGGGGACAGCCCATGAAAAACTGTTTTTT.

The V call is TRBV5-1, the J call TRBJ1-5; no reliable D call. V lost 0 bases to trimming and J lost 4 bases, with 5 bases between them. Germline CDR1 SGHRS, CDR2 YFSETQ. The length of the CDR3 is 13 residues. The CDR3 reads CASSLASNQPQHF. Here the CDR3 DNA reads TGCGCCAGCAGCTTGGCTAGTAATCAGCCCCAGCATTTT.

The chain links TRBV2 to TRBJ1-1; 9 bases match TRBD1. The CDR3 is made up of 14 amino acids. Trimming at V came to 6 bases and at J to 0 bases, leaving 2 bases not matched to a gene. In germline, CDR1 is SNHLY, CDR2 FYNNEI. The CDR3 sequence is CASRRTGVNTEAFF. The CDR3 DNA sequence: TGTGCCAGCAGAAGGACAGGGGTGAACACTGAAGCTTTCTTT.

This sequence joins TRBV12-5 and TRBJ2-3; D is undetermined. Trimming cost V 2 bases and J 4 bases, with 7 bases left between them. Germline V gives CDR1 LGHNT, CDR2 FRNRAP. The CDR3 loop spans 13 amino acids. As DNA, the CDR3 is TGTGCTAGTGGTTTGACACAAGCAGATACGCAGTATTTT. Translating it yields CASGLTQADTQYF.

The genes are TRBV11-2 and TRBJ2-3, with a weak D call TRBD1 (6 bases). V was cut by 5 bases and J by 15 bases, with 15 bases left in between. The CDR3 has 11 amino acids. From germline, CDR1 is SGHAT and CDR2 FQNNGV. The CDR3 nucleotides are TGTGCCAGCAGCACCGGGACAACGGAATATTTT. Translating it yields CASSTGTTEYF.

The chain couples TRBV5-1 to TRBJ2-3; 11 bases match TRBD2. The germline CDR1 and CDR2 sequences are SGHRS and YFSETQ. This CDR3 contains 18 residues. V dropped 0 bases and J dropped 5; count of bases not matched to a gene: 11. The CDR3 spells CASSLAVSGGAYVDTQYF. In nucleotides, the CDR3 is TGCGCCAGCAGCTTGGCCGTTAGCGGGGGGGCCTATGTAGATACGCAGTATTTT.

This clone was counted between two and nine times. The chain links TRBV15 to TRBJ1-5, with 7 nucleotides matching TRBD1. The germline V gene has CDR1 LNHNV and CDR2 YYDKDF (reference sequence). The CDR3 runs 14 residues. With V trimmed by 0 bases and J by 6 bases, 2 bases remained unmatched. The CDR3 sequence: CATSRDRGFQPQHF. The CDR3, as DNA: TGTGCCACCAGCAGAGACAGGGGGTTTCAGCCCCAGCATTTT.

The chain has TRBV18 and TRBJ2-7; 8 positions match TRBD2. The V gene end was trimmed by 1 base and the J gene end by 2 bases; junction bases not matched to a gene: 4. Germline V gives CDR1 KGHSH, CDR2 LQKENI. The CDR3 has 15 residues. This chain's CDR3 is CASSPRLARTYEQYF. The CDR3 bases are TGTGCCAGCTCACCACGACTAGCGAGGACCTACGAGCAGTACTTC.

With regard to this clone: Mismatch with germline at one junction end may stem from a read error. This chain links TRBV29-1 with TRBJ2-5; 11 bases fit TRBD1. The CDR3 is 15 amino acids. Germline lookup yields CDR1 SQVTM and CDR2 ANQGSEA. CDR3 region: CSIEDPGTGGETQYF. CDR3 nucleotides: TGCAGCATTGAAGATCCCGGGACAGGGGGAGAGACCCAGTACTTC. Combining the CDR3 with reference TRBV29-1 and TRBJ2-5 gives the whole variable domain SAVISQKPSRDICQRGTSLTIQCQVDSQVTMMFWYRQQPGQSLTLIATANQGSEATYESGFVIDKFPISRPNLTFSTLTVSNMSPEDSSIYLCSIEDPGTGGETQYFGPGTRLLVL.

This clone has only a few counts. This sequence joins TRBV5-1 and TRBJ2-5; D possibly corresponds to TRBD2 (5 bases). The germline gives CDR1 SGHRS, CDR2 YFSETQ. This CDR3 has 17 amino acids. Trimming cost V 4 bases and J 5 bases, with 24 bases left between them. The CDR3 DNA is TGCGCCAGCAGCCTCGGACTCGAACGAAGGGCCAGGGAGACCCAGTACTTC. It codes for CASSLGLERRARETQYF.

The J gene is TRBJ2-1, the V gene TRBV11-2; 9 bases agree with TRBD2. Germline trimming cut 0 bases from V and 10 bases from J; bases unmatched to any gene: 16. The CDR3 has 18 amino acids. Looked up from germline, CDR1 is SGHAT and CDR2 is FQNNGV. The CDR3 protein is CASSLDASGGLAGKEQFF. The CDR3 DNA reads TGTGCCAGCAGCTTAGATGCCTCCGGGGGACTAGCAGGAAAAGAGCAGTTCTTC.